These T cell receptor beta chains were read from a single sample in a study of blood T cell repertoires in COVID-19. The table came from immunoSEQ multiplex PCR; TCRdb's copy has only in-frame clones and leaves some out. The table shows about 230,000 clones, with about nine tenths occurring only once. Sample: PBMCs or T cells enriched from blood (not recorded which). The receptors shown here come from a man between 18 and 29 years old who had recovered from COVID-19. Each CDR3 is given with its conserved first and last residue. A D gene is named only where the DNA matches it firmly. Some rows have no size entry. The others give once, few or many, or a class for an expanded clone.

j_call: TRBJ2-5
cdr3_length: 16
clone_size: -
d_call: -
v_call: TRBV5-6
cdr3_nt: TGTGCCAGCAGCTTGATCACAGGAAGAGGCGAAGAGACCCAGTACTTC
cdr3_aa: CASSLITGRGEETQYF

j_call: TRBJ2-1
cdr3_length: 16
clone_size: -
d_call: TRBD2
v_call: TRBV5-1
cdr3_nt: TGCGCCAGCAGCTGGATGGGCGGGGGGGCTTTTGGTGAGCAGTTCTTC
cdr3_aa: CASSWMGGGAFGEQFF

j_call: TRBJ1-4
cdr3_length: 13
clone_size: once
d_call: -
v_call: TRBV28
cdr3_nt: TGTGCCAGCAGTTCCCCCAACAGGGAAAAACTGTTTTTT
cdr3_aa: CASSSPNREKLFF

j_call: TRBJ1-4
cdr3_length: 15
clone_size: -
d_call: -
v_call: TRBV10-3
cdr3_nt: TGTGCCATCAGTGAGCTTCGGGGAGACAATGAAAAACTGTTTTTT
cdr3_aa: CAISELRGDNEKLFF

j_call: TRBJ2-1
cdr3_length: 15
clone_size: -
d_call: TRBD2
v_call: TRBV5-1
cdr3_nt: TGCGCCAGCAGCTTGGGGGGACTAGTCGTCGATGAGCAGTTCTTC
cdr3_aa: CASSLGGLVVDEQFF

j_call: TRBJ2-1
cdr3_length: 15
clone_size: -
d_call: -
v_call: TRBV15
cdr3_nt: TGTGCCACCAGCAGAGATCCTACAGTAATCAATGAGCAGTTCTTC
cdr3_aa: CATSRDPTVINEQFF

j_call: TRBJ1-2
cdr3_length: 16
clone_size: -
d_call: -
v_call: TRBV4-2
cdr3_nt: TGTGCCAGCAGCCAGGTTTCAGGGCCGGAATACTATGGCTACACCTTC
cdr3_aa: CASSQVSGPEYYGYTF

j_call: TRBJ2-5
cdr3_length: 12
clone_size: once
d_call: -
v_call: TRBV30
cdr3_nt: TGTGCCTGGACCCAGGGGGGTCAGACCCAGTACTTC
cdr3_aa: CAWTQGGQTQYF

j_call: TRBJ2-5
cdr3_length: 14
clone_size: -
d_call: -
v_call: TRBV5-1
cdr3_nt: TGCGCCAGCAGCCTCGGACAGAACCAAGAGACCCAGTACTTC
cdr3_aa: CASSLGQNQETQYF

j_call: TRBJ2-2
cdr3_length: 19
clone_size: -
d_call: TRBD2
v_call: TRBV6-4
cdr3_nt: TGTGCCAGCACCCTAAGGACTAGCGGGGGGGCCTTAATAGCCGGGGAGCTGTTTTTT
cdr3_aa: CASTLRTSGGALIAGELFF

j_call: TRBJ1-1
cdr3_length: 20
clone_size: -
d_call: TRBD1
v_call: TRBV5-1
cdr3_nt: TGCGCCAGCAGCCCCGGACAGGGGCTACCTAATACACCTTACTTAACTGAAGCTTTCTTT
cdr3_aa: CASSPGQGLPNTPYLTEAFF

j_call: TRBJ2-7
cdr3_length: 15
clone_size: -
d_call: TRBD2
v_call: TRBV4-1
cdr3_nt: TGCGCCAGCAGCCAGGCAAGACTAGCCTCCTACGAGCAGTACTTC
cdr3_aa: CASSQARLASYEQYF

j_call: TRBJ1-1
cdr3_length: 14
clone_size: once
d_call: -
v_call: TRBV11-2
cdr3_nt: TGTGCCAGCGGCAAAAGGGGGTTGGGTACTGAAGCTTTCTTT
cdr3_aa: CASGKRGLGTEAFF

j_call: TRBJ2-7
cdr3_length: 13
clone_size: -
d_call: -
v_call: TRBV6-1
cdr3_nt: TGTGCCAGCAGTGAACCGGGAGTCGACGAGCAGTACTTC
cdr3_aa: CASSEPGVDEQYF